One T cell receptor (beta chain) is described in this entry. This sample is part of a study of blood T cell repertoires in COVID-19. Sequencing was performed with immunoSEQ multiplex PCR; in TCRdb, only in-frame clones are kept and a portion is missing. Among about 170,000 clones listed, 80% to 90% were seen once. The sequence derives from a woman over 75 with COVID-19, enrolled during active disease. The sample comprised peripheral blood.

CDR3 bases: TGTGCCTGGAGTGCCCCTCGACAGGGAACGGGAGAGACCCAGTACTTC. As protein: CAWSAPRQGTGETQYF. The chain recombines TRBV30 with TRBJ2-5, with 7 bases identical to TRBD1. Germline V lookup: CDR1 GTSNPN, CDR2 SVGIG (reference sequence). V was clipped by 1 base and J by 4 bases; unmatched bases: 12. The CDR3 spans 16 residues.